This entry is about one T cell receptor (beta chain). The antigen is unknown. This sample was taken from a study of radiotherapy plus CTLA-4 blockade in lung cancer. The data were produced by immunoSEQ multiplex PCR, yet TCRdb's version contains in-frame clones alone and is incomplete. Of about 62,000 clones in the sample, more than 70% are singletons; the top ten hold 2.5% to 3%. The study treated chemo-refractory metastatic non-small-cell lung cancer patients with focal radiation plus ipilimumab CTLA-4 blockade. The CDR3 is 17 amino acids. With 0 bases clipped from V and 2 bases from J, the junction kept 8 bases outside the gene matches. Germline loops: CDR1 SGHRS, CDR2 YFSETQ. Study results and limitations: Strongest reported response predictors: early blood clone changes and post-radiation interferon-beta. Radiotherapy was combined with ipilimumab, and tumor-derived TCR clones then expanded in blood.

The sequencing here drew on peripheral blood, taken from a patient treated with radiotherapy plus ipilimumab. The V and J genes are TRBV5-1 and TRBJ2-3, with 8 bases lining up with TRBD2. This TCR derives from a human donor with non-small cell lung cancer who had a complete response to radiotherapy plus ipilimumab. This CDR3 reads CASSLGWSSGSTDTQYF. CDR3 sequence (DNA): TGCGCCAGCAGCTTGGGGTGGTCTAGCGGGTCCACAGATACGCAGTATTTT.